This TCR beta chain was captured in a study of circulating CD8 cells and anti-PD-1 response in melanoma. Study context: Every 2 weeks, patients got 3 mg/kg nivolumab intravenously. Anti-PD-1 was first-line therapy for about 50% of the 13 patients.

Four subsets defined by PD-1 and/or TIGIT were sorted from live CD3+CD8+TCRalphabeta+ cells. Study conclusions and caveats: Only baseline and M1 samples entered the published repertoire comparisons. DNEG was most diverse; TIGIT repertoires were least diverse.

The germline V gene has CDR1 SQVTM and CDR2 ANQGSEA. This CDR3 is built from 14 residues. V was clipped by 1 base and J by 1 base, with 10 bases between them. By frequency in the sample, this clonotype is medium-sized. Its antigen is not identified. The QIAseq Immune Repertoire TCR panel built the libraries from 15 ng of total RNA. MiXCR, run by TCRdb on the reads, gives a single entry per CDR3 protein. This table has about 520 distinct CDR3 sequences, approximately 10% appearing once. The input for sequencing was CD8+ T cells from PBMCs, taken at baseline or after one month of anti-PD-1 therapy (not recorded which). The receptor comes from a human donor with melanoma. The chain combines TRBV29-1 with TRBJ1-2, with a tentative D call TRBD1 (5 bases). The CDR3 sequence: CSVEVGGINYGYTF. The CDR3 region has the DNA TGCAGCGTTGAAGTCGGGGGGATTAACTATGGCTACACCTTC.